This TCR beta chain was captured in a study of blood T cell repertoires in COVID-19. The CDR3 is made up of 13 amino acids. CDR1 and CDR2 (germline): SEHNR, FQNEAQ (reference sequence). Trimming pared 7 bases from V and 8 bases from J, leaving 17 bases between. Per the original methods: Reference gene primer amplification yielded estimated nucleated cell counts. Profiled with immunoSEQ multiplex PCR; TCRdb holds only in-frame clones, not every one. That table furnishes V, J and clone size, whereas the DNA furnished D and trimming. The data hold some 400,000 clones, with around 90% observed a single time.

This receptor was identified in a man aged 18-30 years with active or convalescent COVID-19. The sample was peripheral blood. The chain combines TRBV7-9 with TRBJ1-1, with no clear D. Here the CDR3 DNA reads TGTGCCAGCAACCCTTGGGAGGGTGCGGAAGCTTTCTTT. Its protein is CASNPWEGAEAFF.